Listed below are T cell receptor beta chains from one sample, sequenced in a study of cytomegalovirus exposure and HLA in healthy donors. Method: immunoSEQ multiplex PCR; TCRdb's copy keeps in-frame clones and lacks some. The sample includes some 210,000 clones, over 80% of them seen just once. Sequences were obtained from PBMCs. The receptors originated from a woman between 18 and 29 years old in good health and CMV-seronegative. CDR3s leave out the opening cysteine and the closing phenylalanine or tryptophan. Each record gives: V gene, CDR3 protein.

V gene: TRBV25-1; CDR3 protein: ASSEWREGATQY
V gene: TRBV19; CDR3 protein: ASNDRGPYNEQF
V gene: TRBV5-1; CDR3 protein: ASSLEPRGNTEAF
V gene: TRBV9; CDR3 protein: ASGAGGVEAF
V gene: TRBV6-1; CDR3 protein: ASRGLAGGKDTQY
V gene: TRBV28; CDR3 protein: ASSPGLAGGTDTQY
V gene: TRBV18; CDR3 protein: ASSPLGQRAYEQY
V gene: TRBV2; CDR3 protein: ASRQETQY
V gene: TRBV2; CDR3 protein: ASSQRSNQPQH
V gene: TRBV7-9; CDR3 protein: ASSSGQGGQY
V gene: TRBV5-1; CDR3 protein: ASRWGQGDYEKLF
V gene: TRBV9; CDR3 protein: ASSASYNEQF
V gene: TRBV15; CDR3 protein: ATTIGSLVETQY
V gene: TRBV10-3; CDR3 protein: AISESYSDQPQH
V gene: TRBV4-1; CDR3 protein: ASSQVGEGSPLH
V gene: TRBV28; CDR3 protein: ASSLLYGELF
V gene: TRBV7-2; CDR3 protein: ASSTPGTDYEQY
V gene: TRBV18; CDR3 protein: ASSPNNEGEQY
V gene: TRBV11-3; CDR3 protein: ASSLSGTSTGGPDTQY
V gene: TRBV29-1; CDR3 protein: SAREGQGARYGYT
V gene: TRBV10-2; CDR3 protein: ASTRTTSAHEQY
V gene: TRBV2; CDR3 protein: ASSVEQVNTEAF
V gene: TRBV5-1; CDR3 protein: ASSLNGPQGNSPLH
V gene: TRBV28; CDR3 protein: ASSLPGNQPQH
V gene: TRBV11-2; CDR3 protein: ASSRGETQY
V gene: TRBV29-1; CDR3 protein: SVGGTPLTTGELF
V gene: TRBV9; CDR3 protein: ASSVVLGLAGGPRYEQY
V gene: TRBV5-1; CDR3 protein: ASSKTGPSYEQY